This entry describes one T cell receptor beta chain. Its specificity is unknown. This CDR3 is built from 14 residues. Germline CDR1 is KGHSH and CDR2 is LQKENI. Trimming took off 3 bases at V and 4 bases at J, with 9 bases between the two ends. The data were obtained in a study of cytomegalovirus exposure and HLA in healthy donors. Study-wide results and limits: In a later analysis, compared with equally common non-associated chains, HLA-associated beta chains were more expanded. In a later analysis, a missense DCLRE1C variant was linked to TCR beta V- and J-gene trimming.

Both 60 Vbeta primers and 13 Jbeta primers went into the PCR. Assay: immunoSEQ multiplex PCR; the TCRdb copy retains only in-frame clones and omits some. The sample yields 150,000 to 200,000 clones, roughly 77% seen once. Sequenced: PBMCs. The chain combines TRBV18 with TRBJ1-4; tentatively, D is TRBD1 (6 bases). The receptor was isolated from a woman aged 45-60 years in good health and CMV-seronegative. CDR3 DNA sequence: TGTGCCAGCTCACCCCGGGACATTAATGAAAAACTGTTTTTT. Translated: CASSPRDINEKLFF.